The text below deals with one T cell receptor beta chain. The sample is drawn from a study of technical replicates of blood from a handful of donors. Assay: immunoSEQ multiplex PCR; the TCRdb copy retains only in-frame clones and omits some. The sample includes tens of thousands of clones, about 96% of them seen just once. Germline lookup yields CDR1 SGDLS and CDR2 YYNGEE. After removal of 3 bases from V and 3 bases from J, the junction contained 8 bases not matched to a gene. The CDR3 covers 15 residues. The receptor's source is a human donor in good health. Sequenced: T cells isolated from PBMCs. This rearrangement joins TRBV9 to TRBJ2-7, with TRBD1 matching over 8 bases. This chain's CDR3 is CASSDGTGTGYEQYF. CDR3 bases: TGTGCCAGCAGCGATGGGACCGGGACAGGCTACGAGCAGTACTTC.